The rows below give T cell receptor beta chains drawn from one sample of a study of beta chain features in type 1 diabetes. Assay: immunoSEQ multiplex PCR; the TCRdb copy retains only in-frame clones and omits some. The sample consists of about 620,000 clones, roughly 16% of them appearing once. Material for sequencing was naive CD4+ T cells from blood. These receptors all stem from a man between 18 and 35 years old in good health. CDR3s include the opening cysteine and the closing phenylalanine or tryptophan. D genes are given only for firm matches. Not every row has a clone size; where given, it reads once, few, many or a size class.

D: NA
V: TRBV7-2
J: TRBJ2-3
size: NA
DNA: TGTGCCAGCAGCCCACGGGGCTGGGGAGCAGATACGCAGTATTTT
CDR3: CASSPRGWGADTQYF

D: NA
V: TRBV20-1
J: TRBJ2-7
size: few
DNA: TGCAGTGCTAGCCGACACGAGCAGTACTTC
CDR3: CSASRHEQYF

D: TRBD1
V: TRBV28
J: TRBJ2-4
size: few
DNA: TGTGCCAGCAGTCCGACAGGGACAGCCAAAAACATTCAGTACTTC
CDR3: CASSPTGTAKNIQYF

D: NA
V: TRBV21-1
J: TRBJ2-1
size: NA
DNA: TGTGCCAGCAGCAAACCACATGGGACTAGCGGGGGGGCATTCTACAATGAGCAGTTCTTC
CDR3: CASSKPHGTSGGAFYNEQFF

D: TRBD1
V: TRBV11-2
J: TRBJ2-7
size: few
DNA: TGTGCCAGCAGGCAACAGGGGAGCGAGCAGTACTTC
CDR3: CASRQQGSEQYF

D: TRBD1
V: TRBV9
J: TRBJ1-1
size: NA
DNA: TGTGCCAGCAGCGTAGGAGGACAGGGGTGGGACACTGAAGCTTTCTTT
CDR3: CASSVGGQGWDTEAFF

D: NA
V: TRBV19
J: TRBJ1-1
size: NA
DNA: TGTGCCAGTAGTAAGGGATACGGGATGAACACTGAAGCTTTCTTT
CDR3: CASSKGYGMNTEAFF

D: NA
V: TRBV19
J: TRBJ2-7
size: few
DNA: TGTGCCAGTAGTATAGAGGGGCAGAGCTACGAGCAGTACTTC
CDR3: CASSIEGQSYEQYF

D: NA
V: TRBV5-6
J: TRBJ1-5
size: NA
DNA: TGTGCCAGCAGCTTGGCCCCGGGGGATCAGCCCCAGCATTTT
CDR3: CASSLAPGDQPQHF

D: TRBD2
V: TRBV19
J: TRBJ2-2
size: NA
DNA: TGTGCCAGTAACCCCAGACTAGCGTCTGGGGAGCTGTTTTTT
CDR3: CASNPRLASGELFF

D: NA
V: TRBV25-1
J: TRBJ1-2
size: NA
DNA: TGTGCCAGCAGTGACCAGACAGTGTACTATGGCTACACCTTC
CDR3: CASSDQTVYYGYTF

D: NA
V: TRBV7-2
J: TRBJ2-7
size: NA
DNA: TGTGCCAGCAGCTTAGTAGATTCACGGATCTACGAGCAGTACTTC
CDR3: CASSLVDSRIYEQYF

D: TRBD1
V: TRBV19
J: TRBJ2-5
size: few
DNA: TGTGCCAGTAGTTATACCGGGACAGGGAAGGAGACCCAGTACTTC
CDR3: CASSYTGTGKETQYF

D: TRBD2
V: TRBV7-9
J: TRBJ2-2
size: NA
DNA: TGTGCCAGCAGCTCAGAACTCGGACTAGCGGGAACGAACACCGGGGAGCTGTTTTTT
CDR3: CASSSELGLAGTNTGELFF

D: NA
V: TRBV4-2
J: TRBJ1-1
size: few
DNA: TGTGCCAGCAGCGGACCAGGGGAAACTGAAGCTTTCTTT
CDR3: CASSGPGETEAFF

D: TRBD2
V: TRBV11-2
J: TRBJ2-5
size: NA
DNA: TGTGCCAGCAGCCCGGGACTAGCGGGAGCAGAGACCCAGTACTTC
CDR3: CASSPGLAGAETQYF

D: NA
V: TRBV7-9
J: TRBJ1-1
size: few
DNA: TGTGCCAGCAGCTTACAGGCTCCCATGAACACTGAAGCTTTCTTT
CDR3: CASSLQAPMNTEAFF

D: NA
V: TRBV15
J: TRBJ2-2
size: few
DNA: TGTGCCACCAGCAGAGAGAGACAGGCTATCACCGGGGAGCTGTTTTTT
CDR3: CATSRERQAITGELFF

D: NA
V: TRBV7-9
J: TRBJ2-2
size: few
DNA: TGTGCCAGCAGCTTAGTGACCAGCGGGAACACCGGGGAGCTGTTTTTT
CDR3: CASSLVTSGNTGELFF

D: TRBD1
V: TRBV5-1
J: TRBJ2-7
size: NA
DNA: TGCGCCAGCAGCTTGGTCGGTTCAGGGGGCTACGAGCAGTACTTC
CDR3: CASSLVGSGGYEQYF

D: NA
V: TRBV18
J: TRBJ2-7
size: few
DNA: TGTGCCAGCTCCCAGCTCCTTTCCGGGGTCTCCTACGAGCAGTACTTC
CDR3: CASSQLLSGVSYEQYF

D: TRBD2
V: TRBV7-2
J: TRBJ2-5
size: few
DNA: TGTGCCAGCAGCTCCGGGGGGGCCAGGAAGACCCAGTACTTC
CDR3: CASSSGGARKTQYF

D: NA
V: TRBV7-3
J: TRBJ2-1
size: NA
DNA: TGTGCCAGCAGCCCCGGTAGCGGATACAATGAGCAGTTCTTC
CDR3: CASSPGSGYNEQFF

D: NA
V: TRBV9
J: TRBJ1-1
size: NA
DNA: TGTGCCAGCAGCTCATCAGGGCATTTGGGGACTGAAGCTTTCTTT
CDR3: CASSSSGHLGTEAFF

D: TRBD2
V: TRBV7-2
J: TRBJ2-1
size: NA
DNA: TGTGCCAGCAGCCTGACTAGCGGGAGGGCGATTGAGCAGTTCTTC
CDR3: CASSLTSGRAIEQFF

D: NA
V: TRBV5-4
J: TRBJ1-4
size: NA
DNA: TGTGCCAGCAGCTTCGCAGGGGTTACTGAAAAACTGTTTTTT
CDR3: CASSFAGVTEKLFF

D: TRBD2
V: TRBV7-9
J: TRBJ2-3
size: NA
DNA: TGTGCCAGCAGCTTAGCAGCGGGGGGGACAGATACGCAGTATTTT
CDR3: CASSLAAGGTDTQYF

D: TRBD2
V: TRBV2
J: TRBJ2-3
size: NA
DNA: TGTGCCAGCACCCCCGGGAGGGACTATACGCAGTATTTT
CDR3: CASTPGRDYTQYF

D: TRBD1
V: TRBV7-3
J: TRBJ2-5
size: few
DNA: TGTGCCAGCAGCTCGACAGGGGCAAGGGGAGAGACCCAGTACTTC
CDR3: CASSSTGARGETQYF

D: NA
V: TRBV18
J: TRBJ2-3
size: NA
DNA: TGTGCCAGCTCAGGGCTTGTTGCAGATACGCAGTATTTT
CDR3: CASSGLVADTQYF

D: TRBD2
V: TRBV27
J: TRBJ2-5
size: NA
DNA: TGTGCCAGCAGTTTTGAGACTAGCACGGAGACCCAGTACTTC
CDR3: CASSFETSTETQYF

D: TRBD1
V: TRBV19
J: TRBJ1-5
size: NA
DNA: TGTGCCAGTAGGGGGGACAGGGTGAAGACTAGCAATCAGCCCCAGCATTTT
CDR3: CASRGDRVKTSNQPQHF

D: NA
V: TRBV7-9
J: TRBJ2-4
size: few
DNA: TGTGCCAGCAGCTTTAAGGAGGTAGCCAAAAACATTCAGTACTTC
CDR3: CASSFKEVAKNIQYF

D: NA
V: TRBV10-3
J: TRBJ2-1
size: NA
DNA: TGTGCCACCCGTTTCACAGGGATAAACTACAATGAGCAGTTCTTC
CDR3: CATRFTGINYNEQFF

D: NA
V: TRBV28
J: TRBJ2-7
size: few
DNA: TGTGCCAGCATGGGTCACTCCCCACAGGGCAAACCCTACGAGCAGTACTTC
CDR3: CASMGHSPQGKPYEQYF

D: NA
V: TRBV27
J: TRBJ2-7
size: NA
DNA: TGTGCCAGCAGCTCTAGCCCGATTCCCTACGAGCAGTACTTC
CDR3: CASSSSPIPYEQYF

D: NA
V: TRBV7-3
J: TRBJ2-1
size: few
DNA: TGTGCCAGCAGCTTAACCCCCTTAGCCGATGAGCAGTTCTTC
CDR3: CASSLTPLADEQFF

D: NA
V: TRBV27
J: TRBJ1-2
size: NA
DNA: TGTGCCAGCAGTCACGGGCCTCTAGGGGTCTATGGCTACACCTTC
CDR3: CASSHGPLGVYGYTF

D: NA
V: TRBV9
J: TRBJ2-5
size: NA
DNA: TGTGCCAGCAGCGTTTCGGGCAGGGCACAACAAGAGACCCAGTACTTC
CDR3: CASSVSGRAQQETQYF

D: NA
V: TRBV11-3
J: TRBJ2-3
size: few
DNA: TGTGCCAGCAGTCTGGACTCACACACAGATACGCAGTATTTT
CDR3: CASSLDSHTDTQYF

D: TRBD1
V: TRBV10-3
J: TRBJ1-2
size: few
DNA: TGTGCCATCGGACAGGGAGGGATATCGAGTGGCTACACCTTC
CDR3: CAIGQGGISSGYTF

D: TRBD1
V: TRBV2
J: TRBJ1-6
size: few
DNA: TGTGCCAGCAGGGGGGACAGGGGGCATAATTCACCCCTCCACTTT
CDR3: CASRGDRGHNSPLHF

D: TRBD2
V: TRBV29-1
J: TRBJ2-4
size: few
DNA: TGCAGCGTTTGGGGGACTAGCGGGAACCTAGCCAAAAACATTCAGTACTTC
CDR3: CSVWGTSGNLAKNIQYF

D: NA
V: TRBV19
J: TRBJ2-6
size: NA
DNA: TGTGCCAGTAGAGGCATCTCTGGGGCCAACGTCCTGACTTTC
CDR3: CASRGISGANVLTF

D: NA
V: TRBV6-5
J: TRBJ2-7
size: NA
DNA: TGTGCCAGCAGTTACTCGACAAAGTCCTACGAGCAGTACTTC
CDR3: CASSYSTKSYEQYF

D: NA
V: TRBV29-1
J: TRBJ2-1
size: few
DNA: TGCAGCGTTGGATTGTCAGCAGGAGATGAGCAGTTCTTC
CDR3: CSVGLSAGDEQFF